This T cell receptor (beta chain) was observed in a study of blood T cell repertoires in COVID-19. Across the study: Acute and convalescent COVID-19 samples came from the United States, Italy and Spain. T cells, B-cell-depleted T cells, or PBMCs supplied cDNA or gDNA.

Original processing notes: Estimates of nucleated cell counts were drawn from the amplification of reference gene primers. Profiled with immunoSEQ multiplex PCR; TCRdb holds only in-frame clones, not every one. Clonal size and the V and J genes are those of that table, whereas D and trimming came from the DNA. The data contain about 230,000 clones, roughly 81% of them singletons. With 9 bases removed from V and 5 bases from J, the gap between germline ends came to 19 bases. This CDR3 is 14 amino acids long. Germline V lookup: CDR1 MNHGY, CDR2 SAAAGT. The sequence was collected from a man aged 35 to 55 with acute or convalescent COVID-19. The sample comprised peripheral blood. This chain links TRBV6-8 with TRBJ1-2; possible D gene TRBD1, 5 bases. The CDR3, as DNA: TGTGCCAGGAACAAACGGGGGGGGTTTTATGGCTACACCTTC. This sequence encodes CARNKRGGFYGYTF.